This T cell receptor (beta chain) was identified during a study of blood T cell repertoires in COVID-19 (TCRdb year 2020). About the study as a whole: The collaborator samples originated in the United States, Italy and Spain and spanned the acute and convalescent phases of COVID-19. Deeply sampled blood TCRbeta repertoires from subjects exposed to, actively infected with, or recovered from COVID-19 were included in the dataset. The samples were drawn from two sources: the first 160 participants of the ongoing ImmuneRACE study, and 1,200 or so subjects contributed by 6 global collaborators. The repertoires were released in a freely available public database meant as a resource for research on the immune response to SARS-CoV-2. The material from the prospective study consisted of cDNA or gDNA derived from T cells, B-cell-depleted T cells, or PBMCs. HLA class I and class II types, where available, came from metadata supplied by the sample provider rather than from assay-based typing. A de-identified subject ID, COVID-19 status, age in years and sex were almost always included in the sample metadata.

Here is what the overall study found, with its caveats: The quantity of clinical and demographic metadata differed by source and by participant and was supplied without curation.

The immunoSEQ Assay, a bias-controlled multiplex PCR, was used to amplify TCRbeta CDR3 regions from genomic DNA. Regarding the original processing steps: The number of nucleated cells in each sample was estimated from the amplification of reference gene primers within the assay. To quantify the absolute abundance of each unique TCRbeta CDR3 rearrangement, sequence reads were collapsed and filtered. Productive Simpson clonality was computed per sample as the square root of Simpson's diversity index over productive rearrangements. TCRdb's version of the immuneACCESS table is confined to in-frame rearrangements and falls short of the full clone set. An unresolved V gene accounts for under half of the shortfall where checked; the remainder is of unknown origin. That table supplies the V and J calls and clone size; D and trimming were determined from the DNA. Within this sample are around 400,000 clones, with over 75% of them counted one time only. The ten largest clonotypes hold approximately 1.3% of the sample.

In regard to this clone: Its antigen is not yet known. No per-base quality is available; no much larger clone lies one base away.

The germline V gene provides CDR1 SQVTM and CDR2 ANQGSEA. Germline trimming amounts to 7 bases on V and 8 bases on J, with 17 as the count of junction bases outside the gene matches. Measured from the cysteine to the phenylalanine, the CDR3 is 15 residues long. Just the 45-base CDR3 DNA is kept, in frame starting at base 1. Enrolling through a virtual design, the prospective study's participants ranged in age from roughly 18 to 100 years and lived across roughly 23 United States geographic areas. In the prospective study, cohorts were assigned on the basis of participant-reported clinical history obtained from a screening survey and a study questionnaire. Exposed participants were defined as having been in contact with someone with a PCR-confirmed or clinician-diagnosed COVID-19 case within 2 weeks of study entry. In the prospective study, mobile phlebotomists collected whole blood, serum and a nasopharyngeal or oropharyngeal swab from each participant. Over an approximately 2-month period, participants in the prospective study had the option of providing additional blood draws and questionnaires. Prospective study blood samples were shipped either frozen or at room temperature before DNA extraction.

This chain joins TRBV29-1 to TRBJ1-2; 9 bases in the middle match TRBD1. This sequence originates from a woman aged 18-35 years who had been exposed to COVID-19. Sequencing was carried out using PBMCs or T cells enriched from blood (not recorded which). The CDR3 in this case is CSAVPGTGSRRGYTF. The nucleotide sequence reads as follows: TGCAGCGCTGTACCCGGGACAGGGAGTAGGCGCGGCTACACCTTC.